These 5 T cell receptor beta chains share one sample of origin, sequenced in a study of T cell changes during pregnancy in multiple sclerosis. Sequencing used immunoSEQ multiplex PCR; TCRdb keeps in-frame clones, though not all of them. Of roughly 45,000 clones in the sample, approximately 95% were seen once. The sample was CD8+ T cells from peripheral blood mononuclear cells, taken in the first trimester of pregnancy. Source of these receptors: a female donor with multiple sclerosis, enrolled in a pregnancy study.

The rearrangement links TRBV6-6 to TRBJ1-2; tentative D call: TRBD1 (5 bases). The germline V gene has CDR1 MNHNY and CDR2 SVGAGI (reference sequence). The CDR3 runs 12 residues. Trimming removed 7 bases from V and 3 bases from J, with 9 bases in between. CDR3 amino acids: CASNGADYGYTF. Written as DNA, the CDR3 is TGTGCCAGCAATGGGGCAGACTATGGCTACACCTTC.

J is TRBJ2-7 and V is TRBV2; 8 bases fit TRBD2. The CDR3 is 14 residues long. V was clipped by 4 bases and J by 2 bases; unmatched bases: 4. Looked up from germline, CDR1 is SNHLY and CDR2 is FYNNEI. DNA of the CDR3: TGTGCCAGCAGTGTAAGTAGCGGGACCTACGAGCAGTACTTC. Translated: CASSVSSGTYEQYF.

The V and J genes are TRBV4-1 and TRBJ2-7; 11 positions agree with TRBD2. The length of the CDR3 is 15 residues. The V and J ends lost 2 bases and 7 bases, in that order; junction bases with no gene match: 7. Germline loops: CDR1 MGHRA, CDR2 YSYEKL. CDR3 in amino acids: CASSQLAGGPGEQYF. The CDR3 DNA reads TGCGCCAGCAGCCAATTAGCGGGAGGGCCCGGGGAGCAGTACTTC.

V and J are TRBV6-6 and TRBJ1-2; tentative D call: TRBD1 (5 bases). Trimming removed 0 bases from V and 8 bases from J, with 7 bases in between. The CDR3 contains 12 residues. Germline assignment: CDR1 MNHNY and CDR2 SVGAGI (reference sequence). This CDR3 is CASSYSGVGYTF. DNA for the CDR3: TGTGCCAGCAGTTACTCAGGGGTCGGCTACACCTTC.

The chain carries TRBV28 and TRBJ2-7, with 8 nucleotides matching TRBD1. V was clipped by 10 bases and J by 2 bases; unmatched bases: 1. The CDR3 length is 11 residues. Germline V CDR1 and CDR2: MDHEN, SYDVKM. The CDR3 nucleotides read TGTGCCATACAGGGGGCCTACGAGCAGTACTTC. Amino acid sequence: CAIQGAYEQYF.